The TCR beta chain described here comes from a study of OX40 agonist ivuxolimab in advanced cancers. Study-wide background: Participants could have had prior anti-PD-1, anti-PD-L1 or anti-CTLA-4 therapy, and approximately 37% had some. General study points: At 0.1-3.0 mg/kg, partial responders had clonal expansion among the lowest observed. Among expanded peripheral T cells, antigen specificity went undetermined.

To note about this clone: Its antigen remains unknown.

Sequenced by immunoSEQ multiplex PCR; TCRdb stores in-frame clones only, minus some. There are 45,000 or so clones in the sample; over 80% occur only once, and under 7% lies in the top ten. CDR1 is LNHDA and CDR2 is SQIVND in the germline V gene (reference sequence). The CDR3 is made up of 15 amino acids. Trimming took 7 bases from V and 2 from J, leaving 12 bases between them. Sampling times: baseline, cycle 4 day 1, cycle 7 day 1. The receptor was derived from an adult with an advanced solid tumor such as melanoma, head and neck, liver or kidney cancer. J is TRBJ2-6 and V is TRBV19, with D possibly matching TRBD1 (5 bases). The material sequenced was CD4+ or CD8+ T cells sorted from blood, taken in a trial of the OX40 agonist ivuxolimab. In DNA, the CDR3 is TGTGCCAGTACCTTAGACAGCGCTGGGGCCAACGTCCTGACTTTC. Amino acids: CASTLDSAGANVLTF.